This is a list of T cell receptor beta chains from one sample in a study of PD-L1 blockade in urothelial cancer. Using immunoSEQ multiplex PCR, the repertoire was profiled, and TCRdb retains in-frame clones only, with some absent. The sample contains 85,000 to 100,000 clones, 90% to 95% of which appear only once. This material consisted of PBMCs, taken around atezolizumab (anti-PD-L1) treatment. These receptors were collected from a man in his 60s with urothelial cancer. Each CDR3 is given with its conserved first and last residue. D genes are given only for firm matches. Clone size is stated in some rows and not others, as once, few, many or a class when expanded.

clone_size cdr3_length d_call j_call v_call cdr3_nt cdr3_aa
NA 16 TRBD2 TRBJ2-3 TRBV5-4 TGTGCCAGCAGCTTGGGAGTTCTCGCGGGAGAGGATACGCAGTATTTT CASSLGVLAGEDTQYF
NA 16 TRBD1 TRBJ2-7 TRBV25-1 TGTGCCAGCAGTGATACCGGGACAGGGGCGACCTACGAGCAGTACTTC CASSDTGTGATYEQYF
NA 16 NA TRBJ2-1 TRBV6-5 TGTGCCAGCAGTTACCTTGTGGGGGGGCTCCGCAATGAGCAGTTCTTC CASSYLVGGLRNEQFF
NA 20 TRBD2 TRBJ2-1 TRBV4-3 TGCGCCAGCAGCCAAGGACCGGGACTAGCGGGATTCCAACCGTTCAATGAGCAGTTCTTC CASSQGPGLAGFQPFNEQFF
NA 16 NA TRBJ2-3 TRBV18 TGTGCCAGTTCACCGGGTAGTCGCGGGGGCACAGATACGCAGTATTTT CASSPGSRGGTDTQYF
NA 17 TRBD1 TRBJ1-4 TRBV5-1 TGCGCCAGCAGCCCGGACCCGGGACAGGGGCGGGCTGAAAAACTGTTTTTT CASSPDPGQGRAEKLFF
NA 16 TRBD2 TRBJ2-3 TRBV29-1 TGCAGCGTGGCCACGACTAGCGGGACTAGCACAGATACGCAGTATTTT CSVATTSGTSTDTQYF
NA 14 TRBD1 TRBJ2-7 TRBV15 TGTGCCACCAGCAGTACCCACGGGACAGCAGAGCAGTACTTC CATSSTHGTAEQYF
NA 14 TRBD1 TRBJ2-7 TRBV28 TGTGCCAGCATCACGGGACAGGGCCCCTACGAGCAGTACTTC CASITGQGPYEQYF
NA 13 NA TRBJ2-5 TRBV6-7 TGTGCCAGCAGTCCCCAGCGACTCGAGACCCAGTACTTC CASSPQRLETQYF
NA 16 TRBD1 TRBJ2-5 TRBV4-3 TGCGCCAGCAGCCAAGATGACGGGACAGGGGGGGAGACCCAGTACTTC CASSQDDGTGGETQYF
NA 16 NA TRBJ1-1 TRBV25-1 TGTGCCAGCAGTGAAGGGACGTTGGACAGCCTGAGAGGAGCTTTCTTT CASSEGTLDSLRGAFF
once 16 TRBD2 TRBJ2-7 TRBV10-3 TGTGCCATCGCCCAACTAGCGGGAGGTAGGGCCTACGAGCAGTACTTC CAIAQLAGGRAYEQYF
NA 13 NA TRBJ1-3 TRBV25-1 TGTGCCAGCAGTGAAACAGCCGGAAACACCATATATTTT CASSETAGNTIYF
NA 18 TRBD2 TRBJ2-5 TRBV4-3 TGCGCCAGCAGCCAAGAACCCCCGACTAGCGGGAGACAAGAGACCCAGTACTTC CASSQEPPTSGRQETQYF
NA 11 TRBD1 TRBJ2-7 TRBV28 TGTGCCAGCAGTCCAGGACAGGGTCTGTACTTC CASSPGQGLYF
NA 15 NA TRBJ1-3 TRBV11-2 TGTGCCAGCAGCCTCGCGGGGGCCTCTGGAAACACCATATATTTT CASSLAGASGNTIYF
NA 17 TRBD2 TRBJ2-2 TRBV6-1 TGTGCCAGCAGTGGTGGACTAGCGGGGAGTCGCACCGGGGAGCTGTTTTTT CASSGGLAGSRTGELFF
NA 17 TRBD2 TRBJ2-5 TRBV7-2 TGTGCCAGCAGCCTATGGACTAGCGGGAGACTAGGGGAGACCCAGTACTTC CASSLWTSGRLGETQYF
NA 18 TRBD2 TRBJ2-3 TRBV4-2 TGTGCCAGCAGCCAACACTCTAGCGGGGGGTTCGTAACAGATACGCAGTATTTT CASSQHSSGGFVTDTQYF
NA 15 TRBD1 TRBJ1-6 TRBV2 TGTGCCAGCAGTAACGGACAGGGATATAATTCACCCCTCCACTTT CASSNGQGYNSPLHF
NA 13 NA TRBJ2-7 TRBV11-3 TGTGCCAGCAGCCCACAGGGCTCCTACGAGCAGTACTTC CASSPQGSYEQYF
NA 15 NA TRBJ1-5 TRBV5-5 TGTGCCAGCAGCAGAGCTGCAGGGTCGCATGAGCCCCAGCATTTT CASSRAAGSHEPQHF
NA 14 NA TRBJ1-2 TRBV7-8 TGTGCCAGCAGCCCAGCGGGCGGCATATATGGCTACACCTTC CASSPAGGIYGYTF
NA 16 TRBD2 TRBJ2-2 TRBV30 TGTGCCTGGAGTCGGCTAGCGGGAGGCTACACCGGGGAGCTGTTTTTT CAWSRLAGGYTGELFF
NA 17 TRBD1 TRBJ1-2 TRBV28 TGTGCCAGCAGTCTACTGGGATCCGGACAGGGTAACTATGGCTACACCTTC CASSLLGSGQGNYGYTF
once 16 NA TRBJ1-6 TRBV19 TGTGCCAGTAGTATAAGAACGGCGCTGGAGAATTCACCCCTCCACTTT CASSIRTALENSPLHF
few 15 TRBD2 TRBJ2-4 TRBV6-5 TGTGCCAGCAGCCAGAGGACTAGCGGTAAAAACATTCAGTACTTC CASSQRTSGKNIQYF
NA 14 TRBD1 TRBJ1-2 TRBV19 TGTGCCAGTAGCACCCGGGACAGATCTGGTGGCTACACCTTC CASSTRDRSGGYTF
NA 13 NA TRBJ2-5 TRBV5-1 TGCGCCAGCAGCCCTACCTCAGGAGAGACCCAGTACTTC CASSPTSGETQYF
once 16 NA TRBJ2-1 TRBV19 TGTGCCAGTAGCCCCACAGGGGGGGATCGGAGTTATGAGCAGTTCTTC CASSPTGGDRSYEQFF
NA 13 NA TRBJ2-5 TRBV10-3 TGTGCCATCAGTGAAGGAGGGTCGGAGACCCAGTACTTC CAISEGGSETQYF
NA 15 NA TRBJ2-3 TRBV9 TGTGCCAGCAGCGTAGGGTGGGGGCGCACAGATACGCAGTATTTT CASSVGWGRTDTQYF
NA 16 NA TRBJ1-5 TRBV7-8 TGTGCCAGCATCGAAGGGGCCCAGAGAAGCAATCAGCCCCAGCATTTT CASIEGAQRSNQPQHF
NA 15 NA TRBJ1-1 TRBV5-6 TGTGCCAGCAGCTTGGAGGGGCGGGGGAACACTGAAGCTTTCTTT CASSLEGRGNTEAFF
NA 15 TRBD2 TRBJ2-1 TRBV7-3 TGTGCCAGCAGCTTAGGACCAACTAGCGGGGGGGCGGAGTTCTTC CASSLGPTSGGAEFF
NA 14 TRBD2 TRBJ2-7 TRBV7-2 TGTGCCAGCAGCTTGCCGGGAGGGCCCGCCGAGCAGTACTTC CASSLPGGPAEQYF
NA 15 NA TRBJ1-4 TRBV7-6 TGTGCCAGCAGCTTAGCGCGGACAACTAATGAAAAACTGTTTTTT CASSLARTTNEKLFF
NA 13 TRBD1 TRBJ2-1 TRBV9 TGTGCCAGCAGCCCAGACAGGGACGTTGAGCAGTTCTTC CASSPDRDVEQFF
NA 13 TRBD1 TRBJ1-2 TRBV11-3 TGTGCCAGCAGCCAAGGAGACGGGACAGGGATTCAATTC CASSQGDGTGIQF